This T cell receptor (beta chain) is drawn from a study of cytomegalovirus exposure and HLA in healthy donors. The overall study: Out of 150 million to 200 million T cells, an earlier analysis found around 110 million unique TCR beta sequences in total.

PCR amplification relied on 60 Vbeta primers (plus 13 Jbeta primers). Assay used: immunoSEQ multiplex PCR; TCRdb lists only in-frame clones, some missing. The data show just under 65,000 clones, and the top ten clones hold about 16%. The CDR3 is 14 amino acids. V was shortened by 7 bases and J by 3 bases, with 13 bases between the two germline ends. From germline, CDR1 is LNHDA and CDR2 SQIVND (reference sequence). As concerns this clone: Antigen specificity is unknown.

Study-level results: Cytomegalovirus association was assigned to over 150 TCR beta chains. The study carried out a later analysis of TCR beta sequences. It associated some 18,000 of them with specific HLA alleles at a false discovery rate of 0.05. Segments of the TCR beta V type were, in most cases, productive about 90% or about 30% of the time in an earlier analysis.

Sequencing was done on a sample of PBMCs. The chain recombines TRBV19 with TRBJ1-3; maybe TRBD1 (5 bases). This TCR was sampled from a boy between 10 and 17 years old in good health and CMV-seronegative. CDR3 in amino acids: CASTPTERGNTIYF. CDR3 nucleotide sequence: TGTGCCAGTACCCCGACAGAACGTGGAAACACCATATATTTT.